The present TCR beta chain was sequenced within a study of cytomegalovirus exposure and HLA in healthy donors. Whole-study findings and limits: Information on immune exposure was restricted to one variable (CMV serostatus). The classifier, whose performance was assessed in both the original and validation cohorts, reportedly diagnosed cytomegalovirus status with high specificity and sensitivity. On later analysis, the bulk of CMV-associated TCR beta chains appeared to be HLA-restricted.

This CDR3 region has 14 residues. The V and J ends lost 8 bases and 4 bases respectively, with 18 bases between them. Germline CDR1 and CDR2: MNHEY and SMNVEV (reference sequence). To note about this clone: Its antigen remains unknown.

Vbeta (60) and Jbeta (13) primers were used in the PCR. This table comes from immunoSEQ multiplex PCR, and its TCRdb copy is limited to in-frame clones, with some not included. The table has some 180,000 clones, over 80% seen once. The specimen sequenced was PBMCs. The chain employs TRBV27 and TRBJ2-7, with a weak D call TRBD1 (5 bases). The clonotype comes from a girl under 18 in good health and CMV-seropositive. The CDR3 loop is CASGRRDKGYEQYF. The CDR3 bases are TGTGCCAGCGGGCGCAGGGATAAAGGTTACGAGCAGTACTTC.